What follows are 6 T cell receptor beta chains derived from one specimen sequenced in a study of blood T cell repertoires in COVID-19. Sequenced by immunoSEQ multiplex PCR; TCRdb stores in-frame clones only, minus some. This sample has under 200,000 clones, with over 80% found just once. The sequenced sample consisted of peripheral blood. These receptors all stem from a woman in her sixties who had recovered from COVID-19.

The chain employs TRBV18 and TRBJ1-3; possibly TRBD1 for D (6 bases). The CDR3 loop spans 17 amino acids. Germline V gene data show CDR1 as KGHSH and CDR2 as LQKENI. V was trimmed by 5 bases and J by 0 bases, leaving 17 bases between them. In DNA form, the CDR3 reads TGTGCCAGCTCATCTGTGACAGGCGAGAGCTCTGGAAACACCATATATTTT. It codes for CASSSVTGESSGNTIYF.

The chain carries TRBV18 and TRBJ2-3; tentative D call: TRBD1 (5 bases). The CDR3 has 14 residues. Germline V lookup: CDR1 KGHSH, CDR2 LQKENI. V was shortened by 0 bases and J by 6 bases, with 10 bases between the two germline ends. CDR3: CASSPPDHRDTQYF. DNA of the CDR3: TGTGCCAGCTCACCACCCGATCACAGGGATACGCAGTATTTT.

V gene TRBV24-1 combines with J gene TRBJ1-2; unclear D gene. Trimming left V 3 bases short and J 4 bases short, with 8 bases between. Germline V CDR1 and CDR2: KGHDR, SFDVKD. The CDR3 contains 13 residues. CDR3 DNA sequence: TGTGCCACCAGTGATCGGTTCGCCTATGGCTACACCTTC. This translates into CATSDRFAYGYTF.

The rearrangement joins TRBV6-1 to TRBJ2-7; no reliable D call. CDR3 length equals 11 residues. With 2 bases removed from V and 11 bases from J, the gap between germline ends came to 10 bases. Germline V lookup: CDR1 MNHNS, CDR2 SASEGT. The CDR3 loop is CASSEQRSKYF. CDR3 DNA: TGTGCCAGCAGTGAACAACGGTCCAAGTACTTC.

The chain employs TRBV6-1 and TRBJ1-5; D gene ambiguous. The V gene lost 2 bases and the J gene lost 2 bases, with 10 bases spanning the gap. Germline assignment: CDR1 MNHNS and CDR2 SASEGT. The CDR3 spans 15 residues. The DNA of the CDR3 is TGTGCCAGCAGTGAAATCCGGGGTGGCAATCAGCCCCAGCATTTT. It specifies CASSEIRGGNQPQHF.

The V and J genes are TRBV7-2 and TRBJ2-1; 10 bases map to TRBD1. The junction had 6 bases not matched to a gene; V was cut back by 4 bases and J by 3 bases. The germline gives CDR1 SGHTA, CDR2 FQGNSA. This CDR3 spans 16 amino acids. The CDR3 bases are TGTGCCAGCAGCTCGCAGACAGGGGGCGGCTACAATGAGCAGTTCTTC. This encodes CASSSQTGGGYNEQFF.